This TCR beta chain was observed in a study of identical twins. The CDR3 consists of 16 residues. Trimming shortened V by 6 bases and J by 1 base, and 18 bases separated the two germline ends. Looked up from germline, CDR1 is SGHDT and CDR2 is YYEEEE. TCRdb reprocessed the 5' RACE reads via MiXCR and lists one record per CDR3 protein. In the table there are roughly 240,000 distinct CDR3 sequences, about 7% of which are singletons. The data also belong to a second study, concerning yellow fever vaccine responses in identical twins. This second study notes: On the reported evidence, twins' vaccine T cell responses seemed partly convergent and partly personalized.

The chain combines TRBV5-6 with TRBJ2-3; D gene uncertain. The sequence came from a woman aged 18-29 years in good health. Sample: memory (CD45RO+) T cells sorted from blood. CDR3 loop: CASTPWTRLGTDTQYF. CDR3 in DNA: TGTGCCAGCACACCTTGGACCAGGCTCGGCACAGATACGCAGTATTTT.